These 5 T cell receptor beta chains came from one sample sequenced in a study of T-cell reconstitution after alpha-beta-depleted transplantation in children. Preparation of the TCRbeta library used unique molecular identifiers. TCRdb independently ran MiXCR on the PCR reads; one entry per CDR3 protein. The sample gives about 60,000 distinct CDR3 sequences, about 40% of which show up once; 95% to 98% is in the top ten. The material sequenced was PBMCs, mostly from graft donor cells, taken 360 days after TCRalphabeta/CD19-depleted stem cell transplant. Receptors originate from a male patient between 10 and 17 years old who had a stem cell transplant for acute lymphoblastic leukemia, so the T cells may come from the graft donor.

V is TRBV4-3 and J is TRBJ2-2; possible D gene TRBD1, 6 bases. Trimming removed 0 bases at V and 8 bases at J, with 16 bases between. This CDR3 spans 16 amino acids. CDR1 and CDR2 from the germline V gene are LGHNA and YSLEER. CDR3 sequence reads: CASSQDWQGWKGELFF. The CDR3 coding sequence is TGCGCCAGCAGCCAAGATTGGCAGGGGTGGAAAGGGGAGCTGTTTTTT.

The V and J genes are TRBV5-1 and TRBJ2-1; D gene uncertain. Germline V gene lookup returns CDR1 SGHRS and CDR2 YFSETQ. The V end lost 0 bases, the J end lost 7 bases, and 2 bases lay between the germline ends. CDR3 length equals 11 residues. CDR3 bases: TGCGCCAGCAGCTTGGCGAATGAGCAGTTCTTC. Translation: CASSLANEQFF.

The chain joins TRBV29-1 to TRBJ2-7, with D tentatively TRBD1 or TRBD2 (5 bases each). V lost 7 bases, J lost 3 bases, and 13 bases lay in between. Germline V gene sequence: CDR1 SQVTM, CDR2 ANQGSEA. The CDR3 length is 12 residues. The CDR3 DNA is TGCAGCGCGACAGTAAGCGGCTACGAGCAGTACTTC. Its protein is CSATVSGYEQYF.

Only a few counts were recorded for this clonotype. The chain combines TRBV20-1 with TRBJ1-4, with D unresolved. The V end lost 6 bases, the J end lost 0 bases, and 14 bases lay between the germline ends. Germline V gene lookup returns CDR1 DFQATT and CDR2 SNEGSKA (reference sequence). This CDR3 has 15 residues. Here the CDR3 DNA reads TGCAGTGCGGGTGGAGTCCTTGCAACTAATGAAAAACTGTTTTTT. Encoded protein: CSAGGVLATNEKLFF.

The rearrangement joins TRBV28 to TRBJ2-7; TRBD1 matches at 8 bases. The CDR3 spans 13 residues. Germline CDR1 MDHEN, CDR2 SYDVKM. V was clipped by 3 bases and J by 5 bases; unmatched bases: 3. This CDR3 is CASSFPRGHEQYF. The CDR3 DNA is TGTGCCAGCAGTTTCCCCAGGGGGCACGAGCAGTACTTC.